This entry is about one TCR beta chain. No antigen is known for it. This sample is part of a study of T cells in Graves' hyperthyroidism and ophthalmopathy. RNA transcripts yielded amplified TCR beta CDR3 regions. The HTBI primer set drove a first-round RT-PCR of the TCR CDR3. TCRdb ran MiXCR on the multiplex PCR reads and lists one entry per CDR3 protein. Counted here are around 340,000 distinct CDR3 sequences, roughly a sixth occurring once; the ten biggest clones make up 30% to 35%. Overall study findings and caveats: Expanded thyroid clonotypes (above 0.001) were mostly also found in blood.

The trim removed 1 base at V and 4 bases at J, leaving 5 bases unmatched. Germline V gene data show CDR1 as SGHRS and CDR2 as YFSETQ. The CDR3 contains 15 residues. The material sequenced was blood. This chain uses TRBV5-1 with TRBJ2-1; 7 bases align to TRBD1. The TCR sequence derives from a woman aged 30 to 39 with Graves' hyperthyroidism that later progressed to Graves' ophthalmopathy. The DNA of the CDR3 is TGCGCCAGCAGCTTGCACAGGGGATTATACAATGAGCAGTTCTTC. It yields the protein CASSLHRGLYNEQFF.